A single sample is the source of the 21 T cell receptor beta chains below, sequenced in a study of human T cells and chemical hapten exposure. TCRdb called the RACE reads again in MiXCR, with one record for every CDR3 protein. Of 300,000 to 400,000 distinct CDR3 sequences detected, roughly 5% appear once; the ten largest clones hold 2.6%. Time point specified: pre-sensitization, week 0. The sample's treatment: therapeutic diphenylcyclopropenone sensitization with weekly scalp DPC. The sequencing here drew on whole blood, taken in connection with sensitization to the hapten diphenylcyclopropenone (DPC). The receptors here all came from a woman aged 50 to 60 with alopecia areata. Some clones in this sample may be carry-over from other donors' samples.

This clonotype was seen at least ten times. The CDR3 DNA is TGCGCCAGCAGCTTAGGACAGGGCGTTAGCTCCTACAATGAGCAGTTCTTC. The encoded protein is CASSLGQGVSSYNEQFF. V and J are TRBV5-1 and TRBJ2-1; TRBD1 aligns across 8 bases. Germline CDR1 reads SGHRS; CDR2 reads YFSETQ. V lost 2 bases, J lost 0 bases, and 7 bases stayed unmatched. The length of the CDR3 is 17 residues.

At least ten counts were recorded for this clonotype. The rearrangement links TRBV20-1 to TRBJ2-7; D is perhaps TRBD2 (6 bases). Germline values: CDR1 DFQATT, CDR2 SNEGSKA (reference sequence). This CDR3 has 13 residues. V was shortened by 6 bases and J by 3 bases, with 15 bases between the two germline ends. The CDR3 coding sequence is TGCAGTGCCCCTCCCCGGGGAGGCTACGAGCAGTACTTC. Its protein is CSAPPRGGYEQYF.

This chain uses TRBV28 with TRBJ1-1; 9 positions match TRBD1. Germline trimming cut 6 bases from V and 5 bases from J; bases unmatched to any gene: 7. The germline V gene has CDR1 MDHEN and CDR2 SYDVKM. CDR3 length: 14 residues. This CDR3 is CASSHGTGLTEAFF. The CDR3 DNA reads as TGTGCCAGCAGCCACGGGACAGGGTTGACTGAAGCTTTCTTT.

This clonotype was found many times. CDR3 in amino acids: CASSPTGDTEAFF. The DNA of the CDR3 is TGTGCCAGCAGCCCGACAGGGGACACTGAAGCTTTCTTT. The V call is TRBV12-3 or TRBV12-4, the J call TRBJ1-1; 8 nucleotides line up with TRBD1. V lost 6 bases, J lost 3 bases, and 3 bases stayed unmatched. The CDR3 is 13 residues long.

This clonotype was seen at least ten times. The chain couples TRBV29-1 to TRBJ1-1, with a tentative D call TRBD1 (5 bases). The CDR3 loop spans 13 amino acids. V lost 6 bases to trimming and J lost 0 bases, with 11 bases between them. Germline CDR1 SQVTM, CDR2 ANQGSEA. Here the CDR3 reads CSVTRQLNTEAFF. In nucleotides, the CDR3 is TGCAGCGTAACGCGACAGCTGAACACTGAAGCTTTCTTT.

At least ten counts were recorded for this clonotype. The chain links TRBV27 to TRBJ2-7, with 8 bases identical to TRBD2. V trimming: 4 bases; J trimming: 0 bases; junction bases outside the gene matches: 2. Per the germline V gene, CDR1 is MNHEY and CDR2 is SMNVEV (reference sequence). The CDR3 runs to 14 residues. The CDR3 sequence is CASSWSGSSYEQYF. CDR3 coding DNA: TGTGCCAGCAGTTGGAGCGGGAGCTCCTACGAGCAGTACTTC.

The table lists this clonotype with many counts. The V and J genes are TRBV13 and TRBJ2-1, with D possibly matching TRBD2 (5 bases). Looked up from germline, CDR1 is PRHDT and CDR2 is FYEKMQ (reference sequence). The CDR3 is made up of 16 amino acids. V was trimmed by 3 bases and J by 0 bases, leaving 12 bases between them. This CDR3 is CASSLVGSSSYNEQFF. The CDR3 nucleotides read TGTGCCAGCAGCTTGGTGGGGAGTTCCTCCTACAATGAGCAGTTCTTC.

Many counts were recorded for this clonotype. The gene calls are TRBV13 and TRBJ1-1; 8 positions agree with TRBD1. The CDR3 extends over 15 amino acids. The germline gives CDR1 PRHDT, CDR2 FYEKMQ (reference sequence). V lost 5 bases, J lost 0 bases, and 5 bases stayed unmatched. Here the CDR3 reads CASSNRQGLNTEAFF. The CDR3 bases are TGTGCCAGCAGCAACCGACAGGGGCTGAACACTGAAGCTTTCTTT.

This clonotype was detected ten times or more. The genes are TRBV2 and TRBJ1-6; D gene ambiguous. Germline V gives CDR1 SNHLY, CDR2 FYNNEI. This CDR3 has 12 residues. V lost 10 bases to trimming and J lost 7 bases, with 11 bases between them. The CDR3 here is CATSTFNSPLHF. The CDR3 region has the DNA TGTGCCACCTCGACTTTCAATTCACCCCTCCACTTT.

This clonotype showed up just a few times. The chain carries TRBV13 and TRBJ2-7, with D perhaps matching TRBD2 (5 bases). This CDR3 is built from 15 residues. The germline V gene has CDR1 PRHDT and CDR2 FYEKMQ (reference sequence). Trimming left V 4 bases short and J 2 bases short, with 15 bases between. In DNA, the CDR3 is TGTGCCAGCAGCTCCACGAGGGCTACCGCCTACGAGCAGTACTTC. Its translation: CASSSTRATAYEQYF. Using reference TRBV13 and TRBJ2-7 for the parts outside the CDR3, the full variable domain is AAGVIQSPRHLIKEKRETATLKCYPIPRHDTVYWYQQGPGQDPQFLISFYEKMQSDKGSIPDRFSAQQFSDYHSELNMSSLELGDSALYFCASSSTRATAYEQYFGPGTRLTVT.

The chain links TRBV20-1 to TRBJ2-4; 8 bases align to TRBD1. Germline CDR1 is DFQATT and CDR2 is SNEGSKA (reference sequence). The CDR3 has 13 amino acids. V lost 6 bases and J lost 5; bases outside the gene matches: 6. The CDR3 protein is CSAAGQGQNIQYF. The DNA of the CDR3 is TGCAGTGCGGCAGGACAGGGCCAAAACATTCAGTACTTC.

In its sample, this clonotype was seen a few times. The gene calls are TRBV30 and TRBJ1-1; D is ambiguous. Germline assignment: CDR1 GTSNPN and CDR2 SVGIG (reference sequence). The CDR3 has 12 residues. Trimming shortened V by 2 bases and J by 8 bases, and 12 bases separated the two germline ends. CDR3 nucleotides: TGTGCCTGGAGTACCAGACTGGGAGAAGCTTTCTTT. It translates to CAWSTRLGEAFF.

This clonotype came up many times. The chain recombines TRBV14 with TRBJ2-3, with TRBD1 as a possible D gene (7 bases). Trimming removed 4 bases from V and 1 base from J, with 12 bases in between. The CDR3 sequence is 15 residues long. Per germline, CDR1 SGHDN and CDR2 FVKESK. The CDR3 spells CASSRTGGGTDTQYF. In DNA, the CDR3 is TGTGCCAGCAGCCGGACAGGAGGGGGCACAGATACGCAGTATTTT.

This clonotype was detected ten times or more. The chain has TRBV20-1 and TRBJ2-3; perhaps TRBD2 as D (7 bases). The CDR3 runs 15 residues. CDR1 and CDR2 from the germline V gene are DFQATT and SNEGSKA (reference sequence). Trimming cost V 1 base and J 5 bases, with 16 bases left between them. The CDR3 reads CSARGSGGQEDTQYF. DNA for the CDR3: TGCAGTGCTAGAGGGTCGGGGGGCCAGGAAGATACGCAGTATTTT.

This clonotype was counted at least ten times. The chain joins TRBV6-2 or TRBV6-3 to TRBJ1-1, with D perhaps TRBD1 (5 bases). The CDR3 covers 14 residues. Germline CDR1 is MNHEY and CDR2 is SVGEGT. The V gene lost 6 bases and the J gene lost 5 bases, with 16 bases spanning the gap. CDR3 sequence: CASRIQGGSTEAFF. As DNA, the CDR3 is TGTGCCAGCAGAATTCAGGGAGGGAGTACTGAAGCTTTCTTT.

There are many counts of this clonotype. This rearrangement joins TRBV5-1 to TRBJ2-5; D is perhaps TRBD1 (5 bases). The ends were cut back, 0 bases at V and 4 bases at J, with 16 bases in the middle. Germline assignment: CDR1 SGHRS and CDR2 YFSETQ. This CDR3 comprises 16 residues. The DNA of the CDR3 is TGCGCCAGCAGCTTGGTAGTCGGCAGGGAATTAGAGACCCAGTACTTC. It encodes CASSLVVGRELETQYF.

In this sample, this clonotype turned up a few times. The chain employs TRBV5-1 and TRBJ2-3, with 10 bases lining up with TRBD2. The CDR3 is made up of 18 amino acids. Germline loops: CDR1 SGHRS, CDR2 YFSETQ. V lost 0 bases, J lost 0 bases, and 7 bases stayed unmatched. CDR3 in DNA: TGCGCCAGCAGCTTGGATAAGCGGGAGGGCCGAAGCACAGATACGCAGTATTTT. Amino acid sequence: CASSLDKREGRSTDTQYF.

The J gene is TRBJ2-7, the V gene TRBV6-2 or TRBV6-3; D not certain. V lost 2 bases, J lost 2 bases, and 7 bases lay in between. The CDR3 length is 13 residues. Germline CDR1 and CDR2: MNHEY and SVGEGT. CDR3 in amino acids: CASSYHRAYEQYF. CDR3 nucleotides: TGTGCCAGCAGTTACCACAGAGCCTACGAGCAGTACTTC.

This clonotype has just a few counts. This chain connects TRBV27 to TRBJ2-7; the D gene is possibly TRBD1 (6 bases). The germline V gene has CDR1 MNHEY and CDR2 SMNVEV (reference sequence). V was trimmed by 8 bases and J by 7 bases, leaving 24 bases between them. The CDR3 runs to 15 residues. The CDR3 bases are TGTGCCAGCGGTCTTTCGACAGGCGCCCGTAAGGAGCAGTACTTC. Protein: CASGLSTGARKEQYF.

This clonotype showed up just a few times. V usage is TRBV12-3 or TRBV12-4 and J usage is TRBJ2-1; 9 bases agree with TRBD2. The V segment lost 6 bases and the J segment 4 bases; nucleotides outside the gene matches: 4. The CDR3 contains 14 residues. CDR3: CASRASGAYNEQFF. As DNA, the CDR3 is TGTGCCAGCAGAGCTAGCGGGGCTTACAATGAGCAGTTCTTC.

This chain connects TRBV7-8 to TRBJ2-6; no clear D gene. The V gene's germline CDR1 is SGHVS and CDR2 FQNEAQ. The germline V and J ends were trimmed by 0 bases and 0 bases, with 3 bases remaining between them. The CDR3 loop spans 15 amino acids. CDR3 nucleotides: TGTGCCAGCAGCTTAGCGGCCTCTGGGGCCAACGTCCTGACTTTC. This codes for CASSLAASGANVLTF.